This TCR beta chain was recorded in a study of human T cells and chemical hapten exposure. On the study more broadly: Subjects had 2% DPC placed on around 2 cm by around 2 cm of upper inner arm skin for sensitization.

Specified time point: pre-sensitization, week 0. As to treatment: therapeutic diphenylcyclopropenone sensitization with weekly scalp DPC. For the library, individual cDNA molecules each received unique molecular identifiers. TCRdb redid the calling of the RACE reads with MiXCR, one entry per CDR3 protein. The sample lists around 330,000 distinct CDR3 sequences, approximately 5.8% occurring once. This clonotype was found a few times. V shed 1 base, J shed 3 bases, and the junction held 6 bases outside the gene matches. The V gene's germline CDR1 is SGHTA and CDR2 FQGNSA. CDR3 length: 17 amino acids. The sequence derives from a woman between 18 and 30 years old with alopecia areata. Some clones in this sample may be carry-over from other donors' samples. Source: whole blood, taken in connection with sensitization to the hapten diphenylcyclopropenone (DPC). The chain is built from TRBV7-2 and TRBJ2-5, with TRBD2 matching 12 bases. The CDR3 reads CASSLVLAGGLEETQYF. The CDR3 nucleotides are TGTGCCAGCAGCTTAGTGCTAGCGGGGGGGCTGGAAGAGACCCAGTACTTC.